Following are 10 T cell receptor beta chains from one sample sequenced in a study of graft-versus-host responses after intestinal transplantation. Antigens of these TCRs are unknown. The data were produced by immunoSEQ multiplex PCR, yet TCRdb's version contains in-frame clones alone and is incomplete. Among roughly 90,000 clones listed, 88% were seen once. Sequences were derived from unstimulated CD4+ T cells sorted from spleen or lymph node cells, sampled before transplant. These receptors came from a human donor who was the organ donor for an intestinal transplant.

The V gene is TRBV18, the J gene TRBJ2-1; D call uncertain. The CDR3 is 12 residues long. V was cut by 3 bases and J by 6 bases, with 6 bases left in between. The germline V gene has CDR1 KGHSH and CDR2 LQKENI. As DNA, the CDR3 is TGTGCCAGCTCACCGCGGTTCAATGAGCAGTTCTTC. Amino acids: CASSPRFNEQFF.

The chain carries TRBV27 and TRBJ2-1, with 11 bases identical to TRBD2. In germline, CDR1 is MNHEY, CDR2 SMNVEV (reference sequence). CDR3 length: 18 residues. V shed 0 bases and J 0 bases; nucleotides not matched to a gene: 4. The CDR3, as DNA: TGTGCCAGCAGTTTATCGAATCTAGCGGGAGGCTCCTACAATGAGCAGTTCTTC. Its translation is CASSLSNLAGGSYNEQFF.

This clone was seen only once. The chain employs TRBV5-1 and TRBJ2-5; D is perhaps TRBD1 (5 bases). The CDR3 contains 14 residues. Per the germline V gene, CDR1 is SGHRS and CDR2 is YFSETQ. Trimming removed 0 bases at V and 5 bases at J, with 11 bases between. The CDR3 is CASSLGSGRETQYF. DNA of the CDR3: TGCGCCAGCAGCTTGGGATCAGGGCGGGAGACCCAGTACTTC.

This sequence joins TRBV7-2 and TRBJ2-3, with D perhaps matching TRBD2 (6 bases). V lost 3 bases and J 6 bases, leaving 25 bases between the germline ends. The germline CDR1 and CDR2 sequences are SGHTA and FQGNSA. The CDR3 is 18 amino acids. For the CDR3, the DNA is TGTGCCAGCAGCTTTCTATCAACCCACTTGTACCGGGGGGATACGCAGTATTTT. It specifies CASSFLSTHLYRGDTQYF.

CDR3 protein: CATKPSGTNYEQYF. CDR3 nucleotide sequence: TGTGCCACTAAACCTAGCGGGACGAACTACGAGCAGTACTTC. The V gene is TRBV10-3, the J gene TRBJ2-7; 9 nucleotides line up with TRBD2. The V gene's germline CDR1 is ENHRY and CDR2 SYGVKD. The CDR3 sequence is 14 residues long. Trimming at V came to 10 bases and at J to 3 bases, leaving 10 bases not matched to a gene.

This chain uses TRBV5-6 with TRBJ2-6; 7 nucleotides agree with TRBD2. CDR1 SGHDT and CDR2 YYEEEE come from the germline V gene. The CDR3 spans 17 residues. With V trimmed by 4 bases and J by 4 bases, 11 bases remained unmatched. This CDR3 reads CASSTLRLARGANVLTF. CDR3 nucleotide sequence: TGTGCCAGCAGCACCCTCAGACTAGCTCGAGGGGCCAACGTCCTGACTTTC.

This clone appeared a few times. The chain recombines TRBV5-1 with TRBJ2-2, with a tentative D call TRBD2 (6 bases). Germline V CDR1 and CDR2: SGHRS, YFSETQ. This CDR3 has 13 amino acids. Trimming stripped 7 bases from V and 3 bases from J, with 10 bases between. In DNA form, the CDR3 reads TGCGCCAGCCGGGACTCCTACACCGGGGAGCTGTTTTTT. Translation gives CASRDSYTGELFF.

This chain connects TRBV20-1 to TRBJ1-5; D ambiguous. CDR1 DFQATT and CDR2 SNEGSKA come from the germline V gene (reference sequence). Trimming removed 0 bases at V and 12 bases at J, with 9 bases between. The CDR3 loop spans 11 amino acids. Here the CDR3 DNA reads TGCAGTGCTAGAGATGGTCGGGGCCAGCATTTT. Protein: CSARDGRGQHF.

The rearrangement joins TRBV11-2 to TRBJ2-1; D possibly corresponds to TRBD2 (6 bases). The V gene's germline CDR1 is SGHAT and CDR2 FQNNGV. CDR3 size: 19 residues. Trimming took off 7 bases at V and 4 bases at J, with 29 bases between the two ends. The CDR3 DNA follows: TGTGCCAGCATGCAGCTTCGTCAGAGCCCTAGCGCGGAATACAATGAGCAGTTCTTC. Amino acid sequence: CASMQLRQSPSAEYNEQFF.

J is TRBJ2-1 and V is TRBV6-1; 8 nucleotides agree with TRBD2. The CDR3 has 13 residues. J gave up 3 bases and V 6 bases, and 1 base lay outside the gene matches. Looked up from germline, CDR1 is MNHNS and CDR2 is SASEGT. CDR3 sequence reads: CASSGTSYNEQFF. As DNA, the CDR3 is TGTGCCAGCAGCGGGACTAGCTACAATGAGCAGTTCTTC.